The 15 T cell receptor beta chains given below trace back to one sample, sequenced in a study of Ad26.COV2.S vaccination and SARS-CoV-2 variants. Treatment indicated: roughly 18 received Ad26.COV2.S at low or high dose, single or two shots; 5 received placebo; per-sample allocation not given. Vaccine and placebo recipients were sampled on day 63 after the first injection. TCRdb's copy holds only in-frame clones and misses some; the assay was immunoSEQ multiplex PCR. The data show some 480,000 clones, around nine tenths seen once. This sample comprised peripheral blood, obtained in a trial of Ad26.COV2.S vaccine versus placebo. The receptor source for this set is a person aged 18 to 59 who received the Ad26.COV2.S COVID-19 vaccine or a placebo.

This sequence joins TRBV7-2 and TRBJ2-3; D uncertain. The length of the CDR3 is 13 residues. Trimming stripped 5 bases from V and 4 bases from J, with 10 bases between. Germline assignment: CDR1 SGHTA and CDR2 FQGNSA. The CDR3 DNA sequence: TGTGCCAGCAGCCGTTGGGTGGCAGATACGCAGTATTTT. This codes for CASSRWVADTQYF.

The genes are TRBV24-1 and TRBJ1-2; D might be TRBD1 (5 bases). Germline lookup yields CDR1 KGHDR and CDR2 SFDVKD. The V gene lost 7 bases and the J gene lost 7 bases, with 18 bases spanning the gap. The CDR3 has 14 residues. This CDR3 is CATSRDSSSSGYTF. DNA of the CDR3: TGTGCCACCAGCAGGGACTCGTCGAGCAGTGGCTACACCTTC.

V usage is TRBV15 and J usage is TRBJ2-7; D not resolved. The CDR3 totals 14 residues. The V end was cut by 1 base, the J end by 2 bases, with 9 bases between. Germline loops: CDR1 LNHNV, CDR2 YYDKDF (reference sequence). CDR3 in DNA: TGTGCCACCAGCAGAGGGGCCCAGGCCTACGAGCAGTACTTC. Its protein product is CATSRGAQAYEQYF.

The rearrangement links TRBV27 to TRBJ1-1; tentative D call: TRBD1 (6 bases). The germline V gene encodes CDR1 MNHEY and CDR2 SMNVEV (reference sequence). V shed 3 bases and J shed 1 base, with 15 bases lying between them. The CDR3 has 16 amino acids. The CDR3 spells CASSFLSRQENTEAFF. CDR3 coding DNA: TGTGCCAGCAGTTTTCTCAGTAGACAGGAGAACACTGAAGCTTTCTTT.

Here the CDR3 reads CASRQQRAVYSNQPQHF. The CDR3 DNA is TGTGCCAGCAGACAACAGAGGGCAGTTTATAGCAATCAGCCCCAGCATTTT. V gene TRBV28 combines with J gene TRBJ1-5; D gene ambiguous. CDR3 length equals 17 residues. V shed 6 bases and J shed 0 bases, with 18 bases lying between them. Germline V lookup: CDR1 MDHEN, CDR2 SYDVKM.

The rearrangement uses TRBV5-1 and TRBJ2-3; 11 bases are a match to TRBD2. The CDR3 is 16 amino acids. V dropped 0 bases and J dropped 4; count of bases not matched to a gene: 4. Germline V CDR1 and CDR2: SGHRS, YFSETQ. This CDR3 reads CASSLALAGGADTQYF. In DNA, the CDR3 is TGCGCCAGCAGCTTGGCCCTAGCGGGAGGCGCAGATACGCAGTATTTT.

The V call is TRBV14, the J call TRBJ1-1; 7 positions match TRBD1. The V gene end was trimmed by 4 bases and the J gene end by 8 bases; junction bases not matched to a gene: 4. The CDR3 length is 12 residues. Germline CDR1 SGHDN, CDR2 FVKESK. CDR3 sequence reads: CASSPQGFEAFF. The DNA of the CDR3 is TGTGCCAGCAGCCCACAGGGGTTCGAAGCTTTCTTT.

This rearrangement joins TRBV2 to TRBJ2-7; no reliable D call. Germline V gives CDR1 SNHLY, CDR2 FYNNEI. The length of the CDR3 is 12 residues. Trimming pared 7 bases from V and 5 bases from J, leaving 12 bases between. This chain's CDR3 is CASKRVRDEQYF. The CDR3 DNA sequence: TGTGCCAGCAAAAGGGTTAGGGACGAGCAGTACTTC. Based on the CDR3 plus reference TRBV2 and TRBJ2-7, the full variable domain is EPEVTQTPSHQVTQMGQEVILRCVPISNHLYFYWYRQILGQKVEFLVSFYNNEISEKSEIFDDQFSVERPDGSNFTLKIRSTKLEDSAMYFCASKRVRDEQYFGPGTRLTVT.

This clone has just one count. The J gene is TRBJ2-6, the V gene TRBV28; possibly TRBD2 for D (6 bases). The germline V and J ends were trimmed by 4 bases and 0 bases, with 10 bases remaining between them. Per germline, CDR1 MDHEN and CDR2 SYDVKM. The CDR3 loop spans 16 amino acids. CDR3 bases: TGTGCCAGCAGTTCGCCGGGAGTCTCTGGGGCCAACGTCCTGACTTTC. Translating it yields CASSSPGVSGANVLTF. Full variable domain (outside the CDR3, taken from reference TRBV28 and TRBJ2-6): DVKVTQSSRYLVKRTGEKVFLECVQDMDHENMFWYRQDPGLGLRLIYFSYDVKMKEKGDIPEGYSVSREKKERFSLILESASTNQTSMYLCASSSPGVSGANVLTFGAGSRLTVL.

The chain links TRBV7-9 to TRBJ2-3, with 7 bases fitting TRBD2. Trimming took 4 bases from V and 4 from J; bases not matched to a gene: 5. Germline assignment: CDR1 SEHNR and CDR2 FQNEAQ (reference sequence). The CDR3 covers 14 residues. The DNA of the CDR3 is TGTGCCAGCAGCTGGGAGGGGTGGGCAGATACGCAGTATTTT. As protein: CASSWEGWADTQYF.

V and J are TRBV7-6 and TRBJ2-5; D unresolved. The V gene lost 0 bases and the J gene lost 2 bases, with 10 bases spanning the gap. The CDR3 runs to 15 residues. Per germline, CDR1 SGHVS and CDR2 FNYEAQ. CDR3 sequence (DNA): TGTGCCAGCAGCTTAGCGGGTGGGGAACAAGAGACCCAGTACTTC. Translation gives CASSLAGGEQETQYF.

This chain connects TRBV7-3 to TRBJ2-2; 8 nucleotides agree with TRBD1. With 6 bases clipped from V and 7 bases from J, the junction kept 4 bases outside the gene matches. The CDR3 loop spans 13 amino acids. Germline CDR1 and CDR2: SGHTA and FQGTGA. This CDR3 reads CASRQGASGELFF. In DNA, the CDR3 is TGTGCCAGCAGGCAGGGGGCTAGCGGGGAGCTGTTTTTT.

CDR3: CASSSYGLAGSSYNEQFF. The CDR3 DNA sequence: TGTGCCAGCAGCTCCTACGGACTAGCGGGAAGCTCCTACAATGAGCAGTTCTTC. V and J are TRBV7-8 and TRBJ2-1; 12 bases agree with TRBD2. V dropped 4 bases and J dropped 0; count of bases not matched to a gene: 7. The CDR3 totals 18 residues. Germline CDR1 SGHVS, CDR2 FQNEAQ. Full variable domain (missing parts from reference TRBV7-8 and TRBJ2-1): GAGVSQSPRYKVAKRGQDVALRCDPISGHVSLFWYQQALGQGPEFLTYFQNEAQLDKSGLPSDRFFAERPEGSVSTLKIQRTQQEDSAVYLCASSSYGLAGSSYNEQFFGPGTRLTVL.

CDR3 protein: CASSGATGGASIQYF. For the CDR3, the DNA is TGTGCCAGCAGTGGGGCAACAGGGGGCGCAAGCATTCAGTACTTC. The V and J genes are TRBV28 and TRBJ2-4; 9 nucleotides match TRBD1. Germline assignment: CDR1 MDHEN and CDR2 SYDVKM. The length of the CDR3 is 15 residues. Trimming took 5 bases from V and 9 from J; bases not matched to a gene: 11.

This clone was seen more than once but under ten times. The V call is TRBV28, the J call TRBJ2-7; D is unresolved. The V gene lost 6 bases and the J gene lost 2 bases, with 8 bases spanning the gap. This CDR3 has 12 amino acids. The germline gives CDR1 MDHEN, CDR2 SYDVKM. CDR3 nucleotide sequence: TGTGCCAGCAGCCCCCTCGCCTACGAGCAGTACTTC. This encodes CASSPLAYEQYF. The whole variable domain, remainder taken from reference TRBV28 and TRBJ2-7, is DVKVTQSSRYLVKRTGEKVFLECVQDMDHENMFWYRQDPGLGLRLIYFSYDVKMKEKGDIPEGYSVSREKKERFSLILESASTNQTSMYLCASSPLAYEQYFGPGTRLTVT.